This T cell receptor beta chain was sequenced for a study of cytomegalovirus exposure and HLA in healthy donors. The overall study: Inside one of the first data releases sat about 91 million unique TCRs taken from HLA-typed donors.

The PCR employed 60 Vbeta primers together with 13 Jbeta primers. This table comes from immunoSEQ multiplex PCR, and its TCRdb copy is limited to in-frame clones, with some not included. Among roughly 150,000 clones listed, approximately 84% were seen once. A note on this clone: Its antigen is unidentified. The junction differs from germline at one of its ends, possibly a read error.

General study findings and limits: Presence/absence analyses assumed roughly uniform sequencing depth across donors. As was reported, the classifier diagnosed cytomegalovirus status with high specificity and sensitivity. In a later analysis, DRB1 alleles had the most associated TCRs; HLA-C alleles the fewest.

In germline, CDR1 is SEHNR, CDR2 FQNEAQ (reference sequence). This CDR3 is 12 amino acids long. Sequencing was carried out using PBMCs. The rearrangement uses TRBV7-9 and TRBJ2-7; D gene unclear. This TCR was recovered from a man aged 25 to 45 in good health and CMV-seronegative. The chain's CDR3 is CSSSLGVHEQYF. The CDR3 region has the DNA TGTTCCAGCAGCTTAGGAGTCCACGAGCAGTACTTC.